The text below deals with one T cell receptor (beta chain). The antigen remains undetermined. These data originate in a study of T-cell reconstitution after alpha-beta-depleted transplantation in children. The study's findings and limits: Most T-cell counts and diversity one year after the transplant came from T cells that were newly produced. The study traced high day-60 TCRbeta diversity in some patients to surviving recipient T cells and thymic progenitors.

The TCRbeta library was prepared with unique molecular identifiers. Via MiXCR, TCRdb re-called the PCR reads, giving one row per CDR3 protein. In the table there are 500,000 to 750,000 distinct CDR3 sequences, roughly a quarter of which are singletons. This material consisted of PBMCs, taken before TCRalphabeta/CD19-depleted stem cell transplant. This TCR was sampled from a boy younger than two with Wiskott-Aldrich syndrome, due to receive a stem cell transplant.

The CDR3 is CSALRGTSYNEQFF. The CDR3 DNA reads as TGCAGTGCCCTTAGGGGGACTAGCTACAATGAGCAGTTCTTC. V gene TRBV20-1 combines with J gene TRBJ2-1; 8 bases are shared with TRBD2. The V gene end was trimmed by 6 bases and the J gene end by 3 bases; junction bases not matched to a gene: 7. This CDR3 comprises 14 residues. Germline V lookup: CDR1 DFQATT, CDR2 SNEGSKA (reference sequence).